This record looks at one T cell receptor beta chain sequence and its context. MiXCR was run by TCRdb on the 5' RACE reads, yielding one entry per CDR3 protein. The table lists hundreds of thousands of distinct CDR3 sequences, less than 25% of them singletons. This sample stems from a study of identical twins. Deletions cut 4 bases from V and 2 bases from J, with 9 bases between. The CDR3 runs 13 residues. Germline CDR1 reads LNHNV; CDR2 reads YYDKDF (reference sequence). These sequences were also reported in another study, on T cells expressing NK-cell markers.

This sequence was found in a woman in her late teens or twenties in good health. The sample consisted of CD4+ T cells sorted from blood. The genes are TRBV15 and TRBJ2-7; no definite D call. CDR3 in DNA: TGTGCCACCAGCACGAATAGGGCCTACGAGCAGTACTTC. It encodes CATSTNRAYEQYF.